This T cell receptor beta chain was captured in a study of blood T cells in healthy people across ages. Sample-barcoded 5' priming and a J-beta primer mix drove a second PCR of roughly 6 to 12 cycles. TCRdb re-called the 5' RACE reads with MiXCR, one entry per CDR3 protein. Found here are more than 1,000,000 distinct CDR3 sequences, under 30% of them singletons; the top ten hold about 0.72%. CDR3 size: 16 residues. The ends were cut back, 2 bases at V and 4 bases at J, with 16 bases in the middle. Germline V gene sequence: CDR1 MNHEY, CDR2 SVGAGI. In its sample, this clonotype was seen a few times. A further study also used this sample, focusing on T cells of mothers and their children. According to that study: Sample barcodes plus 2-4 random nucleotides came from the M1S primer.

The clonotype was recovered from a girl aged 2 to 9 in good health. The chain couples TRBV6-5 to TRBJ2-3; D unresolved. Source material: blood. The chain's CDR3 is CASSYPTRSGPDTQYF. CDR3 in DNA: TGTGCCAGCAGTTACCCGACCCGCTCTGGGCCAGATACGCAGTATTTT.